This T cell receptor beta chain was sequenced for a study of CD8 T cells in Susac syndrome. Sequencing targeted TCR beta in T cells from blood (CD8+ and CD4+). Patients with stable or active relapsing-remitting disease, all of them treatment-naive, made up the multiple sclerosis controls. Negative isolation was used for CD8+ and CD4+ T cells and FACS enrichment for TEMRA cells. With 4 bases removed from V and 7 bases from J, the gap between germline ends came to 14 bases. Per germline, CDR1 SGHRS and CDR2 YFSETQ. This CDR3 is 13 amino acids long. RNA in amounts of roughly 0.5 to 1 ug was reverse transcribed with random hexamers. Amplification of TCR beta CDR3 was carried out by immunoSEQ multiplex PCR, which covered 54 Vbeta and 13 Jbeta segments. TCRdb fed the immunoSEQ multiplex PCR reads into MiXCR, producing one record per CDR3 protein. The data contain a few hundred thousand distinct CDR3 sequences, over 90% of them singletons.

Sequencing input: CD4+ T cells from PBMCs. This chain links TRBV5-1 with TRBJ1-2; D is unclear. This sequence was found in a human donor with multiple sclerosis. The CDR3 coding sequence is TGCGCCAGCAGCGTCAACTACGGCGGTGGCTACACCTTC. Encoded protein: CASSVNYGGGYTF.